These 30 T cell receptor beta chains were sequenced from one sample in a study of post-analysis software for immune sequencing data. Findings of the study overall: Four or five TRBV segments, TRBV5-6, TRBV5-1 and TRBV20-1 among them, were found more frequent in patients than controls.

cDNA libraries for TCR beta contained unique molecular identifiers. TCRdb processed the PCR reads anew with MiXCR; each CDR3 protein has one entry. Of hundreds of thousands of distinct CDR3 sequences listed, roughly 45% were seen once; the top ten hold under 2%. Their recognized antigens are unknown. Source material: blood. The receptor source for this set is a girl between 10 and 17 years old with multiple sclerosis.

This clonotype was picked up a small number of times. The chain couples TRBV20-1 to TRBJ2-3; no definite D call. Between the trimmed V and J ends, which lost 6 bases and 6 bases, there was a span of 25 bases. Germline lookup yields CDR1 DFQATT and CDR2 SNEGSKA (reference sequence). The CDR3 is 16 amino acids. DNA of the CDR3: TGCAGTGCCAACCCTCCACCGGCGAGTTTTGGCGATACGCAGTATTTT. Translation gives CSANPPPASFGDTQYF.

In this sample, this clonotype turned up a few times. This chain links TRBV19 with TRBJ2-1; tentatively, D is TRBD1 (5 bases). Germline V lookup: CDR1 LNHDA, CDR2 SQIVND (reference sequence). The CDR3 length is 16 residues. Between the trimmed V and J ends, which lost 6 bases and 5 bases, there was a span of 20 bases. The CDR3 coding sequence is TGTGCCAGTAGCCCTCTTCAGGGAACTTTGCACAATGAGCAGTTCTTC. Protein: CASSPLQGTLHNEQFF.

This clonotype has just a few counts. This chain links TRBV5-6 with TRBJ1-6; the D gene is possibly TRBD1 (6 bases). The CDR3 runs 14 residues. V gave up 4 bases and J gave up 10 bases, with 15 bases separating them. Germline CDR1 and CDR2: SGHDT and YYEEEE. The CDR3 coding sequence is TGTGCCAGCAGCGACGACCGGGGGGCCTCACCCCTCCACTTT. Translating it yields CASSDDRGASPLHF.

The chain joins TRBV4-1 to TRBJ1-1; TRBD1 matches 7 bases. CDR3 length equals 15 residues. The J segment lost 0 bases and the V segment lost 4 bases, leaving 5 bases of the junction unmatched. Germline V gene data show CDR1 as MGHRA and CDR2 as YSYEKL. CDR3 amino acids: CASSPQQGVNTEAFF. CDR3 bases: TGCGCCAGCAGCCCCCAGCAGGGGGTGAACACTGAAGCTTTCTTT.

This clonotype was picked up a small number of times. CDR3 in DNA: TGTGCCAGCAGGGAATATCTCGGTCCCCAGCATTTT. Its translation is CASREYLGPQHF. The chain has TRBV12-3 or TRBV12-4 and TRBJ1-5, with D unresolved. Trimming took off 6 bases at V and 10 bases at J, with 13 bases between the two ends. This CDR3 is built from 12 residues.

Concerning this clonotype itself: Germline is not matched at one junction end, which may reflect a read error. J is TRBJ1-2 and V is TRBV3-1, with D possibly matching TRBD1 (5 bases). CDR3 length: 14 amino acids. CDR1 is LGHDT and CDR2 is YNNKEL in the germline V gene (reference sequence). CDR3 coding DNA: TGTGCCAACAGCCAAGCCGTGGGGGGAGATGGCTACACCTTC. This encodes CANSQAVGGDGYTF. The whole variable domain, remainder taken from reference TRBV3-1 and TRBJ1-2, is DTAVSQTPKYLVTQMGNDKSIKCEQNLGHDTMYWYKQDSKKFLKIMFSYNNKELIINETVPNRFSPKSPDKAHLNLHINSLELGDSAVYFCANSQAVGGDGYTFGSGTRLTVV.

This clonotype was counted between two and nine times. The CDR3 coding sequence is TGTGCCAGCGGACCGAAGGGGAATCTCTTCTACGAGCAGTACTTC. This gives the protein CASGPKGNLFYEQYF. The chain combines TRBV27 with TRBJ2-7; tentative D call: TRBD1 (5 bases). The V end lost 8 bases, the J end lost 3 bases, and 20 bases lay between the germline ends. CDR3 size: 15 residues. Germline V gene sequence: CDR1 MNHEY, CDR2 SMNVEV (reference sequence).

The chain is built from TRBV5-1 and TRBJ2-5; D is unclear. V shed 5 bases and J shed 0 bases, with 11 bases lying between them. Germline-derived CDR1 and CDR2 are SGHRS and YFSETQ. The CDR3 is made up of 14 amino acids. In DNA, the CDR3 is TGCGCCAGCAGTTTCTTCGAGTACCAAGAGACCCAGTACTTC. It yields the protein CASSFFEYQETQYF.

V usage is TRBV4-2 and J usage is TRBJ1-1, with 8 bases lining up with TRBD1. Per germline, CDR1 LGHNA and CDR2 YNFKEQ. Germline trimming cut 0 bases from V and 5 bases from J; bases unmatched to any gene: 8. The CDR3 loop spans 16 amino acids. The CDR3: CASSQDGRGQWTEAFF. CDR3 in DNA: TGTGCCAGCAGCCAAGATGGCAGGGGGCAATGGACTGAAGCTTTCTTT.

The J gene is TRBJ2-7, the V gene TRBV4-1; the D is unclear. CDR3 length: 16 residues. Trimming removed 0 bases from V and 2 bases from J, with 14 bases in between. The germline CDR1 and CDR2 sequences are MGHRA and YSYEKL. The CDR3 DNA sequence: TGCGCCAGCAGCCAAGATTTAGCAGAAATCGCCTACGAGCAGTACTTC. Its protein product is CASSQDLAEIAYEQYF.

The V call is TRBV25-1, the J call TRBJ2-5; a weak D match, TRBD1 (5 bases). V lost 4 bases and J 9 bases, leaving 9 bases between the germline ends. Germline V CDR1 and CDR2: MGHDK, SYGVNS. This CDR3 is built from 11 residues. In DNA form, the CDR3 reads TGTGCCAGCAGTGTTTCCAGGGCCCAGTACTTC. Translated, it gives CASSVSRAQYF.

This clonotype showed up just a few times. The J gene is TRBJ1-4, the V gene TRBV12-3 or TRBV12-4, with D hard to call. With 2 bases removed from V and 5 bases from J, the gap between germline ends came to 6 bases. CDR3 size: 13 residues. The CDR3 bases are TGTGCCAGCAGTTTACGCAGAAATGAAAAACTGTTTTTT. Residues: CASSLRRNEKLFF.

Concerning this clonotype: This CDR3 is missing its conserved last phenylalanine or tryptophan, likely due to a read error. The CDR3 reads CASSVVEQGHGYTL. The CDR3 nucleotides read TGTGCCAGCAGCGTAGTCGAACAGGGTCATGGCTACACCTTA. The J gene is TRBJ1-2, the V gene TRBV9; the D gene is possibly TRBD1 (6 bases). The CDR3 is 14 residues long. With 0 bases removed from V and 6 bases from J, the gap between germline ends came to 12 bases. Germline assignment: CDR1 SGDLS and CDR2 YYNGEE.

Only a few counts were recorded for this clonotype. Its ends do not fully match the called genes, so a read error is possible. The chain joins TRBV13 to TRBJ2-3; D gene ambiguous. The CDR3 covers 16 residues. From germline, CDR1 is PRHDT and CDR2 FYEKMQ (reference sequence). The CDR3 loop is CASSLSQDKAPDAQYF. CDR3 DNA: TGTGCCAGCAGCTTAAGTCAAGACAAAGCTCCAGATGCGCAGTATTTT.

The genes are TRBV12-3 or TRBV12-4 and TRBJ2-7, with D uncertain. CDR3 length equals 14 residues. The V end lost 6 bases, the J end lost 0 bases, and 12 bases lay between the germline ends. CDR3 amino acids: CASRYSYSSYEQYF. DNA of the CDR3: TGTGCCAGCAGATACAGCTATTCCTCCTACGAGCAGTACTTC.

This chain connects TRBV11-1 to TRBJ1-1, with D possibly matching TRBD1 (6 bases). Germline CDR1 SGHAT, CDR2 FQDESV (reference sequence). The CDR3 runs to 15 residues. V was clipped by 6 bases and J by 1 base, with 15 bases between them. The CDR3 sequence is CASRTGGGPNTEAFF. The CDR3 DNA follows: TGTGCCAGCAGAACGGGGGGCGGACCGAACACTGAAGCTTTCTTT.

This clonotype appeared a single time. The CDR3 bases are TGTGCCAGCAGCCAGGGCCCCAGGACAATCGAGCAGTACTTC. Its protein is CASSQGPRTIEQYF. The chain combines TRBV14 with TRBJ2-7; D is possibly TRBD1 (5 bases). V lost 3 bases, J lost 6 bases, and 15 bases lay in between. This CDR3 spans 14 amino acids. Germline-derived CDR1 and CDR2 are SGHDN and FVKESK.

This sequence joins TRBV12-3 or TRBV12-4 and TRBJ2-5; 7 bases map to TRBD1. Trimming removed 5 bases from V and 2 bases from J; junction bases left unmatched: 8. The CDR3 runs to 15 residues. The CDR3 loop reads CASSGGQRLQETQYF. Written as DNA, the CDR3 is TGTGCCAGCAGTGGGGGACAGCGACTTCAAGAGACCCAGTACTTC.

DNA for the CDR3: TGCAGTGTCCTCCCAGGACTAGCGGGAGGTAATGAGCAGTTCTTC. This codes for CSVLPGLAGGNEQFF. This sequence joins TRBV20-1 and TRBJ2-1, with 14 bases matching TRBD2. Germline V gene lookup returns CDR1 DFQATT and CDR2 SNEGSKA (reference sequence). Losses at the gene ends were 7 bases for V and 7 bases for J; bases not matched to a gene: 9. This CDR3 is built from 15 residues.

As to this clonotype: This may be a read error: a much more frequent sequence differs by one nucleotide. The rearrangement links TRBV29-1 to TRBJ2-6, with unresolved D. With 1 base removed from V and 6 bases from J, the gap between germline ends came to 7 bases. CDR1 SQVTM and CDR2 ANQGSEA come from the germline V gene. This CDR3 contains 13 residues. The DNA of the CDR3 is TGCAGCGTTGAAGTAGCAGCGGCCAACGTCCTGACTTTC. It is translated as CSVEVAAANVLTF.

The V and J genes are TRBV3-1 and TRBJ1-2, with D possibly TRBD1 on 5 matching bases. The CDR3 sequence is 15 residues long. Trimming removed 0 bases from V and 8 bases from J, with 16 bases in between. Germline assignment: CDR1 LGHDT and CDR2 YNNKEL (reference sequence). The CDR3 DNA follows: TGTGCCAGCAGCCAAGATTCAAACAGGAGGCGAGGCTACACCTTC. Translated, it gives CASSQDSNRRRGYTF.

The V and J genes are TRBV7-9 and TRBJ2-1; 14 nucleotides match TRBD2. The junction had 3 bases not matched to a gene; V was cut back by 3 bases and J by 8 bases. The CDR3 covers 15 residues. The germline gives CDR1 SEHNR, CDR2 FQNEAQ (reference sequence). Here the CDR3 DNA reads TGTGCCAGCAGCTTCGGACTAGCGGGAGGCGATGAGCAGTTCTTC. The encoded protein is CASSFGLAGGDEQFF.

The chain joins TRBV27 to TRBJ1-2; tentatively, D is TRBD1 (5 bases). CDR3 length equals 14 residues. V was clipped by 10 bases and J by 2 bases, with 17 bases between them. CDR1 MNHEY and CDR2 SMNVEV come from the germline V gene (reference sequence). The CDR3 DNA sequence: TGTGCCACCAAACTAGCGGGGGGGAACTATGGCTACACCTTC. It is translated as CATKLAGGNYGYTF.

This clonotype showed up just a few times. CDR3 protein: CASSTLKDSGANVLTF. CDR3 sequence (DNA): TGTGCCAGCAGCACACTGAAGGACTCTGGGGCCAACGTCCTGACTTTC. The genes are TRBV7-9 and TRBJ2-6; D is ambiguous. The CDR3 consists of 16 residues. Germline V gives CDR1 SEHNR, CDR2 FQNEAQ (reference sequence). Between the trimmed V and J ends, which lost 5 bases and 0 bases, there was a span of 11 bases.

This clonotype was seen only a few times. The chain has TRBV20-1 and TRBJ1-5; 9 bases are a match to TRBD1. Per the germline V gene, CDR1 is DFQATT and CDR2 is SNEGSKA (reference sequence). This CDR3 has 14 amino acids. Losses at the gene ends were 1 base for V and 3 bases for J; bases not matched to a gene: 1. CDR3 bases: TGCAGTGCTAGAGGACAGGGGGACAATCAGCCCCAGCATTTT. Protein sequence: CSARGQGDNQPQHF.

This clonotype was seen only a few times. This chain connects TRBV12-3 or TRBV12-4 to TRBJ1-2, with a weak D call TRBD1 (6 bases). V gave up 4 bases and J gave up 6 bases, with 15 bases separating them. The CDR3 spans 14 residues. CDR3 loop: CASSSDSSNNGYTF. The DNA of the CDR3 is TGTGCCAGCAGTTCGGACAGCTCGAATAATGGCTACACCTTC.

This rearrangement joins TRBV7-3 to TRBJ2-1, with 8 positions matching TRBD2. The end of the DNA aligns better with TRBJ2-7, so the J call may be wrong. Germline CDR1 and CDR2: SGHTA and FQGTGA. There are 15 residues in the CDR3. The CDR3 here is CASSEPGLGYNEQYF. Here the CDR3 DNA reads TGTGCCAGCAGCGAGCCGGGACTAGGGTACAATGAGCAGTACTTC.

This chain links TRBV12-3 or TRBV12-4 with TRBJ2-4, with 7 bases aligning to TRBD1. The CDR3 length is 14 residues. The V gene end was trimmed by 3 bases and the J gene end by 8 bases; junction bases not matched to a gene: 7. CDR3 region: CASSFPDRADIQYF. CDR3 sequence (DNA): TGTGCCAGCAGTTTCCCCGACAGGGCAGACATTCAGTACTTC.

Only a few counts were recorded for this clonotype. This rearrangement joins TRBV9 to TRBJ2-3; a weak D match, TRBD1 (6 bases). The CDR3 is 15 residues long. CDR1 is SGDLS, CDR2 YYNGEE, per germline. Trimming took 4 bases from V and 3 from J, leaving 15 bases between them. The CDR3: CASSYTGLGTDTQYF. CDR3 in DNA: TGTGCCAGCAGCTATACAGGGTTAGGAACAGATACGCAGTATTTT.

This clonotype was counted a few times. V is TRBV20-1 and J is TRBJ2-4, with 11 bases aligning to TRBD1. With V trimmed by 3 bases and J by 3 bases, 4 bases remained unmatched. The V gene's germline CDR1 is DFQATT and CDR2 SNEGSKA (reference sequence). The CDR3 contains 15 residues. The chain's CDR3 is CSARGDRGGKNIQYF. The DNA for the CDR3 is TGCAGTGCTAGGGGGGACAGGGGGGGCAAAAACATTCAGTACTTC.